One sample yielded the 28 T cell receptor beta chains listed below, sequenced in a study of identical twins. One entry per CDR3 protein results from TCRdb running MiXCR on the 5' RACE reads. The table records 690,000 or so distinct CDR3 sequences, 5.5% to 6.5% of them present only once. The specimen sequenced was naive T cells sorted from blood. The source is a man between 18 and 29 years old in good health.

This chain connects TRBV7-2 to TRBJ2-7; 7 nucleotides match TRBD2. CDR3 size: 13 residues. From germline, CDR1 is SGHTA and CDR2 FQGNSA. V gave up 8 bases and J gave up 6 bases; unmatched junction bases: 10. CDR3 region: CASRGTNTFEQYF. The CDR3 DNA sequence: TGTGCCAGCCGAGGGACTAATACGTTCGAGCAGTACTTC.

This clonotype was counted ten times or more. The chain carries TRBV10-3 and TRBJ2-1; 7 bases are a match to TRBD1. The CDR3 is made up of 12 amino acids. In germline, CDR1 is ENHRY, CDR2 SYGVKD. With 2 bases clipped from V and 8 bases from J, the junction kept 0 bases outside the gene matches. CDR3 sequence reads: CAISEQGDEQFF. The CDR3 DNA reads TGTGCCATCAGTGAGCAGGGGGATGAGCAGTTCTTC.

The V gene is TRBV25-1, the J gene TRBJ1-6; no definite D call. V was clipped by 3 bases and J by 14 bases, with 11 bases between them. CDR1 is MGHDK, CDR2 SYGVNS, per germline. The CDR3 runs to 12 residues. In DNA form, the CDR3 reads TGTGCCAGCAGTGAGGGAGAGCTGACCCTCCACTTT. Translating it yields CASSEGELTLHF.

This clonotype was found many times. The rearrangement joins TRBV13 to TRBJ2-1, with 7 bases matching TRBD2. CDR1 PRHDT and CDR2 FYEKMQ come from the germline V gene (reference sequence). V trimming: 5 bases; J trimming: 12 bases; junction bases outside the gene matches: 16. The CDR3 extends over 15 amino acids. Here the CDR3 reads CASSPWRTSVSPQFF. For the CDR3, the DNA is TGTGCCAGCAGCCCTTGGCGGACTAGTGTGAGCCCGCAGTTCTTC.

The chain links TRBV7-2 to TRBJ2-1, with 12 bases lining up with TRBD2. This CDR3 comprises 17 residues. CDR1 is SGHTA and CDR2 is FQGNSA in the germline V gene. The trim removed 4 bases at V and 8 bases at J, leaving 12 bases unmatched. The CDR3 DNA sequence: TGTGCCAGCAGCTCTAGCGGGAGGGCCGTCCCTCCGCATGAGCAGTTCTTC. This sequence encodes CASSSSGRAVPPHEQFF.

This clonotype was observed at least ten times. The rearrangement joins TRBV6-5 to TRBJ1-5; 9 positions match TRBD1. Germline CDR1 is MNHEY and CDR2 is SVGAGI. J was trimmed by 6 bases and V by 0 bases; bases with no gene match: 9. The CDR3 is 17 residues long. This CDR3 is CASSYSSPQGAGQPQHF. The CDR3 DNA reads as TGTGCCAGCAGTTACTCGAGTCCACAGGGGGCAGGTCAGCCCCAGCATTTT.

V and J are TRBV27 and TRBJ2-7; possibly TRBD2 for D (6 bases). The germline gives CDR1 MNHEY, CDR2 SMNVEV (reference sequence). Deletions cut 9 bases from V and 2 bases from J, with 17 bases between. The CDR3 runs 14 residues. The CDR3 loop is CARGFKRVTYEQYF. CDR3 nucleotide sequence: TGTGCCAGGGGATTCAAGCGGGTTACCTACGAGCAGTACTTC.

This clonotype was counted many times. V gene TRBV12-3 or TRBV12-4 combines with J gene TRBJ1-4, with unresolved D. Trimming cost V 8 bases and J 0 bases, with 7 bases left between them. This CDR3 comprises 13 residues. CDR3 protein: CASQDATNEKLFF. Written as DNA, the CDR3 is TGTGCCAGCCAGGATGCAACTAATGAAAAACTGTTTTTT.

This clonotype showed up many times. V usage is TRBV10-1 and J usage is TRBJ2-2; 11 bases match TRBD1. The germline V gene has CDR1 WNHNN and CDR2 SYGVQD (reference sequence). This CDR3 is built from 18 residues. V lost 4 bases to trimming and J lost 1 base; unmatched junction nucleotides: 8. The CDR3 DNA follows: TGCGCCAGCAGTGCCGGGACAGGGGGAGTGCAGAACACCGGGGAGCTGTTTTTT. This codes for CASSAGTGGVQNTGELFF.

This clonotype was recorded many times. This chain joins TRBV5-1 and TRBJ1-2; maybe TRBD1 (6 bases). Looked up from germline, CDR1 is SGHRS and CDR2 is YFSETQ. The CDR3 contains 14 residues. Trimming took off 4 bases at V and 8 bases at J, with 18 bases between the two ends. In DNA form, the CDR3 reads TGCGCCAGCAGCCCCCGGGAAGGGGGAGGAGGCTACACCTTC. Amino acids: CASSPREGGGGYTF. The full variable domain, its missing parts supplied by reference TRBV5-1 and TRBJ1-2, is KAGVTQTPRYLIKTRGQQVTLSCSPISGHRSVSWYQQTPGQGLQFLFEYFSETQRNKGNFPGRFSGRQFSNSRSEMNVSTLELGDSALYLCASSPREGGGGYTFGSGTRLTVV.

This clonotype was counted at least ten times. CDR3 coding DNA: TGTGCCAGCAACCGCGGGAGGTTCCAGGACGAGCAGTACTTC. It encodes CASNRGRFQDEQYF. This rearrangement joins TRBV6-1 to TRBJ2-7; 8 nucleotides line up with TRBD2. Germline-derived CDR1 and CDR2 are MNHNS and SASEGT. CDR3 length: 14 residues. Losses at the gene ends were 7 bases for V and 5 bases for J; bases not matched to a gene: 10.

This chain's CDR3 is CASSQEILGVDGEQYF. The DNA for the CDR3 is TGTGCCAGCAGCCAAGAAATATTGGGGGTCGACGGCGAGCAGTACTTC. J is TRBJ2-7 and V is TRBV14, with D possibly called TRBD1 or TRBD2 (5 bases each). Germline values: CDR1 SGHDN, CDR2 FVKESK. Trimming removed 0 bases at V and 6 bases at J, with 18 bases between. This CDR3 is 16 amino acids long.

The chain uses TRBV5-1 and TRBJ2-5; D uncertain. Trimming shortened V by 2 bases and J by 3 bases, and 23 bases separated the two germline ends. The CDR3 loop spans 18 amino acids. Germline values: CDR1 SGHRS, CDR2 YFSETQ. The CDR3 bases are TGCGCCAGCAGCTTACGGCAACCTCAGCGACCCTGGGAAGAGACCCAGTACTTC. Protein: CASSLRQPQRPWEETQYF.

This chain links TRBV7-9 with TRBJ2-1, with 12 positions matching TRBD2. This CDR3 contains 16 residues. V trimming: 5 bases; J trimming: 6 bases; junction bases outside the gene matches: 8. Per the germline V gene, CDR1 is SEHNR and CDR2 is FQNEAQ (reference sequence). In DNA, the CDR3 is TGTGCCAGCAGCGATCCTAGCGGGAGGGAAGGCAATGAGCAGTTCTTC. It translates to CASSDPSGREGNEQFF.

This clonotype showed up many times. The rearrangement links TRBV11-2 to TRBJ2-6; D is possibly TRBD2 (5 bases). The V end lost 1 base, the J end lost 4 bases, and 11 bases lay between the germline ends. The CDR3 spans 16 residues. Germline V gene sequence: CDR1 SGHAT, CDR2 FQNNGV. The CDR3 bases are TGTGCCAGCAGCTTAGTAACTAGGAGCGGGGCCAACGTCCTGACTTTC. This translates into CASSLVTRSGANVLTF.

This clonotype was observed a handful of times. The CDR3 loop reads CSASGGQGANEQFF. The CDR3 DNA sequence: TGCAGTGCTAGTGGTGGACAGGGGGCTAATGAGCAGTTCTTC. The rearrangement joins TRBV20-1 to TRBJ2-1; 11 bases agree with TRBD1. J gave up 7 bases and V 3 bases, and 5 bases lay outside the gene matches. The CDR3 runs 14 residues. Germline V lookup: CDR1 DFQATT, CDR2 SNEGSKA (reference sequence).

In its sample, this clonotype was seen many times. The rearrangement uses TRBV9 and TRBJ2-3, with no clear D. The V gene's germline CDR1 is SGDLS and CDR2 YYNGEE. Trimming stripped 3 bases from V and 6 bases from J, with 20 bases between. The CDR3 totals 16 residues. The CDR3 DNA is TGTGCCAGCAGCGCAAGTGTGCCCCTCTCATCGGATACGCAGTATTTT. Amino acids: CASSASVPLSSDTQYF.

The sample holds a few counts of this clonotype. This chain joins TRBV11-2 and TRBJ2-2, with 10 bases matching TRBD1. CDR1 SGHAT and CDR2 FQNNGV come from the germline V gene. Losses at the gene ends were 5 bases for V and 5 bases for J; bases not matched to a gene: 5. This CDR3 comprises 15 residues. Here the CDR3 DNA reads TGTGCCAGCAGCCACCGGGACAGGGGAACCGGGGAGCTGTTTTTT. It yields the protein CASSHRDRGTGELFF.

The rearrangement links TRBV30 to TRBJ2-2, with TRBD1 as a possible D gene (6 bases). The V end was cut by 8 bases, the J end by 1 base, with 11 bases between. CDR1 GTSNPN and CDR2 SVGIG come from the germline V gene (reference sequence). CDR3 size: 13 residues. CDR3 sequence reads: CARRTENTGELFF. The CDR3, as DNA: TGTGCCAGAAGGACAGAGAACACCGGGGAGCTGTTTTTT.

In this sample, this clonotype turned up many times. This chain links TRBV29-1 with TRBJ2-3; 16 bases map to TRBD2. J was trimmed by 4 bases and V by 4 bases; bases with no gene match: 5. CDR1 is SQVTM and CDR2 is ANQGSEA in the germline V gene. There are 16 residues in the CDR3. CDR3 coding DNA: TGCAGCGTTGGAGGGACTAGCGGGAGGGCCCCAGATACGCAGTATTTT. Translated, it gives CSVGGTSGRAPDTQYF.

This clonotype was seen at least ten times. The chain links TRBV5-1 to TRBJ2-3, with 9 bases that match TRBD2. The CDR3 is made up of 16 amino acids. CDR1 and CDR2 (germline): SGHRS, YFSETQ. The junction had 3 bases not matched to a gene; V was cut back by 0 bases and J by 1 base. CDR3 bases: TGCGCCAGCAGCTTGGAAGCGGGAGGAGGCACAGATACGCAGTATTTT. Its protein is CASSLEAGGGTDTQYF.

Ten or more counts support this clonotype. The chain employs TRBV29-1 and TRBJ2-7, with D tentatively TRBD1 (5 bases). From germline, CDR1 is SQVTM and CDR2 ANQGSEA. The ends were cut back, 4 bases at V and 3 bases at J, with 7 bases in the middle. The CDR3 length is 11 residues. CDR3 DNA: TGCAGCGTTGCAGGGATCTACGAGCAGTACTTC. The encoded protein is CSVAGIYEQYF.

DNA for the CDR3: TGTGCCAGCAGTTGGGGTTGGCGCAATGAAAAACTGTTTTTT. This encodes CASSWGWRNEKLFF. The chain combines TRBV12-3 or TRBV12-4 with TRBJ1-4; D not certain. This CDR3 has 14 residues. The V end lost 4 bases, the J end lost 5 bases, and 11 bases lay between the germline ends.

The rearrangement joins TRBV7-9 to TRBJ2-1, with D possibly TRBD2 on 6 matching bases. CDR3 length: 13 amino acids. V dropped 9 bases and J dropped 4 bases, with 13 bases sitting between them. CDR1 is SEHNR, CDR2 FQNEAQ, per germline (reference sequence). In DNA, the CDR3 is TGTGCCAGTACCAGCGGGCAATACAATGAGCAGTTCTTC. It codes for CASTSGQYNEQFF.

This clonotype has a count of ten or more. CDR3 loop: CSATRDYYYNEQFF. The DNA of the CDR3 is TGCAGTGCTACCCGGGACTATTATTACAATGAGCAGTTCTTC. The chain uses TRBV20-1 and TRBJ2-1, with TRBD2 identical over 7 bases. The CDR3 sequence is 14 residues long. V gave up 4 bases and J gave up 4 bases; unmatched junction bases: 7. Germline V lookup: CDR1 DFQATT, CDR2 SNEGSKA (reference sequence).

This clonotype came up many times. The J gene is TRBJ2-2, the V gene TRBV15; TRBD1 or TRBD2 may be the D gene (5 bases each). CDR1 is LNHNV, CDR2 YYDKDF, per germline (reference sequence). The ends were cut back, 9 bases at V and 4 bases at J, with 15 bases in the middle. CDR3 length equals 14 residues. The CDR3 here is CATGVQVSTGELFF. The DNA for the CDR3 is TGTGCCACGGGGGTCCAAGTCAGCACCGGGGAGCTGTTTTTT.

This clonotype was observed at least ten times. The gene calls are TRBV12-3 or TRBV12-4 and TRBJ1-1; D call uncertain. The CDR3 length is 13 residues. V was cut by 10 bases and J by 2 bases, with 14 bases left in between. The CDR3 region is CATNIGLNTEAFF. The CDR3 coding sequence is TGTGCCACCAATATCGGCCTTAACACTGAAGCTTTCTTT.

This clonotype was detected many times. The V gene is TRBV6-2 or TRBV6-3, the J gene TRBJ2-1; 10 bases match TRBD1. This CDR3 contains 16 residues. Germline assignment: CDR1 MNHEY and CDR2 SVGEGT. J gave up 9 bases and V 5 bases, and 13 bases lay outside the gene matches. The DNA of the CDR3 is TGTGCCAGCAGTAACCCGGGGGACAGGGGTTCAATTGAGCAGTTCTTC. Encoded protein: CASSNPGDRGSIEQFF.